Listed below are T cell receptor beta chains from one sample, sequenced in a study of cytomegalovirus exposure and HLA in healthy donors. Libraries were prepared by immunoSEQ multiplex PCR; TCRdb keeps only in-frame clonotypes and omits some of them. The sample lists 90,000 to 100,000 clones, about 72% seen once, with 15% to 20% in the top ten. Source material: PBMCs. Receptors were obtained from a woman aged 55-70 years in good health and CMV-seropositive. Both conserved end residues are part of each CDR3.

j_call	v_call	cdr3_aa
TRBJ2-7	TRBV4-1	CASSQQRSGGSYEQYF
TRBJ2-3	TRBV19	CASSLTGLGDTQYF
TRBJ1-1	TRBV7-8	CASSWTDTNTEAFF
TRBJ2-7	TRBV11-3	CASSPKAGRASEQYF
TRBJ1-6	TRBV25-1	CASSEVGQGRNSPLHF
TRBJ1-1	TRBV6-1	CASSEVKGHRNTEAFF
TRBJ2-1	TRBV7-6	CASSSSASSLDEQFF
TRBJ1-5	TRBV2	CASNWDSQIQPQHF
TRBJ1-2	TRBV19	CASTQEGGGLSYGYTF
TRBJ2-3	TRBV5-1	CASSLDRGTDTQYF
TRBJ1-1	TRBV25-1	CASSESGAGTEAFF
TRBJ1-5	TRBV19	CASTTAGGYNQPQHF
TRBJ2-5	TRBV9	CASSAGGPSETQYF
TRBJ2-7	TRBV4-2	CASSQSPDTSYEQYF
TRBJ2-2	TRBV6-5	CASRPPGYAGELFF
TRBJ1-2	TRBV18	CASSLRQGESVEGYTF
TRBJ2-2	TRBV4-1	CASSQGTGPNTGELFF
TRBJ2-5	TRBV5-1	CASSLGAKETQYF
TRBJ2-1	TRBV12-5	CASGLISGRNEQFF
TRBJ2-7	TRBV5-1	CASSLSSVPYEQYF
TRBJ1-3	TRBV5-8	CASSPILRSSGNTIYF
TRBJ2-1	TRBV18	CASSPGEYNEQFF
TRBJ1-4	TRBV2	CASSDSGPTNEKLFF
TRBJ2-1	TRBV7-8	CASSLRLVWDEQFF
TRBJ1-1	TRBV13	CASSTRQDPHTEAFF
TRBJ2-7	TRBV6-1	CASSERTGTEQYF
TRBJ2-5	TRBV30	CAWSRVREGVETQYF
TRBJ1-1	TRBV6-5	CASSYSSTEAFF
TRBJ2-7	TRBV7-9	CASSPRTGIVYEQYF
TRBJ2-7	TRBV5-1	CASRSPGKSYEQYF